This passage covers 32 T cell receptor beta chains from one sample sequenced in a study of OX40 agonist ivuxolimab in advanced cancers. The repertoire was sequenced with immunoSEQ multiplex PCR; TCRdb's copy has only in-frame clones and lacks some. The sample lists about 100,000 clones; more than 85% were seen once. The material was CD4+ or CD8+ T cells sorted from blood, obtained in a trial of the OX40 agonist ivuxolimab. These receptor sequences come from an adult with an advanced solid tumor such as melanoma, head and neck, liver or kidney cancer.

The chain joins TRBV7-2 to TRBJ2-1, with 7 bases that match TRBD2. Unmatched junction bases numbered 11, after V lost 1 base and J lost 2 bases. Germline lookup yields CDR1 SGHTA and CDR2 FQGNSA. The CDR3 is made up of 18 amino acids. DNA of the CDR3: TGTGCCAGCAGCTTAGTGGTGCTAGCGGCGGGCCCCTACAATGAGCAGTTCTTC. As protein: CASSLVVLAAGPYNEQFF. The variable domain in full, with the rest retrieved from reference TRBV7-2 and TRBJ2-1, is GAGVSQSPSNKVTEKGKDVELRCDPISGHTALYWYRQSLGQGLEFLIYFQGNSAPDKSGLPSDRFSAERTGGSVSTLTIQRTQQEDSAVYLCASSLVVLAAGPYNEQFFGPGTRLTVL.

This rearrangement joins TRBV7-2 to TRBJ1-5, with 8 nucleotides matching TRBD1. CDR1 and CDR2 from the germline V gene are SGHTA and FQGNSA. CDR3 length: 14 amino acids. The V and J ends lost 6 bases and 6 bases, in that order; junction bases with no gene match: 7. The CDR3 sequence is CASSDQGASQPQHF. CDR3 nucleotide sequence: TGTGCCAGCAGTGACCAGGGGGCGAGTCAGCCCCAGCATTTT.

This rearrangement joins TRBV5-4 to TRBJ2-6, with D perhaps matching TRBD1 (6 bases). The ends were cut back, 2 bases at V and 0 bases at J, with 6 bases in the middle. Germline V gene sequence: CDR1 SGHNT, CDR2 YYREEE (reference sequence). This CDR3 is 15 amino acids long. CDR3 bases: TGTGCCAGCAGCTTAGGGGGCTCTGGGGCCAACGTCCTGACTTTC. This encodes CASSLGGSGANVLTF.

The chain joins TRBV4-2 to TRBJ2-5; D is tentatively TRBD1 or TRBD2 (6 bases each). Trimming took off 0 bases at V and 5 bases at J, with 16 bases between the two ends. CDR1 is LGHNA, CDR2 YNFKEQ, per germline. The CDR3 extends over 16 amino acids. The CDR3 spells CASSQEGGLAGETQYF. The DNA of the CDR3 is TGTGCCAGCAGCCAAGAGGGGGGCCTAGCCGGGGAGACCCAGTACTTC.

The chain links TRBV6-7 to TRBJ2-3, with 9 bases matching TRBD1. TRBV6-7 has ORF status, its function being uncertain. The CDR3 is 18 amino acids. V shed 6 bases and J 1 base; nucleotides not matched to a gene: 14. Here the CDR3 DNA reads TGTGCCAGCAGAACAGGGGGCGACGGTGTCGGTGGCACAGATACGCAGTATTTT. Translating it yields CASRTGGDGVGGTDTQYF.

The genes are TRBV27 and TRBJ2-2; D is unclear. Germline V CDR1 and CDR2: MNHEY, SMNVEV (reference sequence). The CDR3 runs to 13 residues. The ends were cut back, 2 bases at V and 4 bases at J, with 5 bases in the middle. CDR3 DNA: TGTGCCAGCAGTTTACGTCTCACCGGGGAGCTGTTTTTT. This sequence encodes CASSLRLTGELFF.

The chain joins TRBV5-1 to TRBJ2-1; D might be TRBD1 (5 bases). Germline values: CDR1 SGHRS, CDR2 YFSETQ. The CDR3 is made up of 13 amino acids. V lost 2 bases to trimming and J lost 6 bases, with 9 bases between them. CDR3 sequence reads: CASSLGAPNEQFF. DNA of the CDR3: TGCGCCAGCAGCTTAGGGGCGCCCAATGAGCAGTTCTTC.

The chain couples TRBV28 to TRBJ1-5, with D possibly TRBD1 on 5 matching bases. Germline assignment: CDR1 MDHEN and CDR2 SYDVKM. The germline V and J ends were trimmed by 7 bases and 2 bases, with 15 bases remaining between them. This CDR3 spans 15 amino acids. CDR3 protein: CASIGDLRRNQPQHF. CDR3 coding DNA: TGTGCCAGCATCGGGGACCTACGGCGCAATCAGCCCCAGCATTTT.

The chain employs TRBV5-1 and TRBJ2-5; 11 nucleotides agree with TRBD1. CDR1 and CDR2 (germline): SGHRS, YFSETQ. After removal of 0 bases from V and 2 bases from J, the junction contained 3 bases not matched to a gene. This CDR3 has 16 amino acids. CDR3 nucleotides: TGCGCCAGCAGCTTGGGGACAGGGGGCGGGCAAGAGACCCAGTACTTC. Protein: CASSLGTGGGQETQYF. The full variable domain, rest sourced from reference TRBV5-1 and TRBJ2-5, is KAGVTQTPRYLIKTRGQQVTLSCSPISGHRSVSWYQQTPGQGLQFLFEYFSETQRNKGNFPGRFSGRQFSNSRSEMNVSTLELGDSALYLCASSLGTGGGQETQYFGPGTRLLVL.

This clone has a single count. The chain couples TRBV15 to TRBJ2-7, with 7 bases that match TRBD1. In germline, CDR1 is LNHNV, CDR2 YYDKDF (reference sequence). Unmatched junction bases numbered 9, after V lost 1 base and J lost 6 bases. There are 15 residues in the CDR3. The DNA of the CDR3 is TGTGCCACCAGCAGAGGGCTCGGACAGGAGTTCGAGCAGTACTTC. Translation gives CATSRGLGQEFEQYF.

V and J are TRBV11-1 and TRBJ2-3, with D possibly matching TRBD2 (5 bases). This CDR3 has 14 residues. Looked up from germline, CDR1 is SGHAT and CDR2 is FQDESV (reference sequence). V dropped 2 bases and J dropped 5 bases, with 11 bases sitting between them. CDR3 coding DNA: TGTGCCAGCAGCTTATACGCTAGCTTAGATACGCAGTATTTT. Its translation: CASSLYASLDTQYF.

This rearrangement joins TRBV28 to TRBJ2-1, with a tentative D call TRBD1 (5 bases). Germline V gene sequence: CDR1 MDHEN, CDR2 SYDVKM. There are 14 residues in the CDR3. The ends were cut back, 8 bases at V and 0 bases at J, with 11 bases in the middle. The CDR3 DNA reads as TGTGCCAGCCACAGGTCGCCCTCCTACAATGAGCAGTTCTTC. Translation: CASHRSPSYNEQFF.

The rearrangement links TRBV6-1 to TRBJ1-1; D gene ambiguous. The CDR3 has 15 amino acids. CDR1 and CDR2 (germline): MNHNS, SASEGT. Trimming removed 2 bases from V and 3 bases from J, with 13 bases in between. CDR3 nucleotides: TGTGCCAGCAGTGAACTGGGCGGCCTAGACACTGAAGCTTTCTTT. Protein product: CASSELGGLDTEAFF.

The chain employs TRBV28 and TRBJ1-1; D not resolved. From germline, CDR1 is MDHEN and CDR2 SYDVKM. This CDR3 spans 11 amino acids. CDR3 region: CGSHQNTEAFF. Here the CDR3 DNA reads TGTGGCTCCCATCAGAACACTGAAGCTTTCTTT.

The chain carries TRBV27 and TRBJ2-2; D gene ambiguous. The CDR3 length is 14 residues. CDR1 and CDR2 (germline): MNHEY, SMNVEV (reference sequence). The V end lost 6 bases, the J end lost 5 bases, and 13 bases lay between the germline ends. The chain's CDR3 is CASRLDRRTGELFF. Written as DNA, the CDR3 is TGTGCCAGCAGGTTGGATCGTCGGACCGGGGAGCTGTTTTTT.

V and J are TRBV11-3 and TRBJ1-2; 10 bases fit TRBD1. Germline assignment: CDR1 SGHNT and CDR2 YENEEA. Trimming removed 8 bases from V and 8 bases from J; junction bases left unmatched: 17. The CDR3 consists of 16 residues. The CDR3 sequence: CASATPGTGERRGYTF. The DNA for the CDR3 is TGTGCCAGCGCTACCCCCGGGACAGGGGAAAGGAGGGGCTACACCTTC.

This chain connects TRBV13 to TRBJ2-6; D gene unclear. CDR3 length equals 16 residues. Trimming pared 3 bases from V and 0 bases from J, leaving 9 bases between. CDR1 and CDR2 from the germline V gene are PRHDT and FYEKMQ (reference sequence). CDR3 sequence: CASSFKGPSGANVLTF. The CDR3 coding sequence is TGTGCCAGCAGCTTTAAGGGTCCCTCTGGGGCCAACGTCCTGACTTTC.

The rearrangement links TRBV28 to TRBJ2-5, with unresolved D. Germline lookup yields CDR1 MDHEN and CDR2 SYDVKM. V was pared by 6 bases and J by 3 bases, with 14 bases between. CDR3 length equals 14 residues. In nucleotides, the CDR3 is TGTGCCAGCAGCCCGTTGGAGATAGAAGAGACCCAGTACTTC. Translated: CASSPLEIEETQYF.

The CDR3 region is CASSLEGRANTEAFF. The CDR3 DNA sequence: TGCGCCAGCAGCTTGGAGGGCAGAGCGAACACTGAAGCTTTCTTT. The gene calls are TRBV5-1 and TRBJ1-1; D remains unclear. Germline V gene lookup returns CDR1 SGHRS and CDR2 YFSETQ. CDR3 length: 15 residues. Between the trimmed V and J ends, which lost 0 bases and 1 base, there was a span of 10 bases.

The J gene is TRBJ1-5, the V gene TRBV7-2; D is unclear. The CDR3 length is 14 residues. The V gene lost 4 bases and the J gene lost 6 bases, with 13 bases spanning the gap. Germline lookup yields CDR1 SGHTA and CDR2 FQGNSA. CDR3 region: CASSSKPESQPQHF. The CDR3 DNA is TGTGCCAGCAGCTCCAAACCAGAGAGTCAGCCCCAGCATTTT. Filled out from reference TRBV7-2 and TRBJ1-5, the complete variable domain reads GAGVSQSPSNKVTEKGKDVELRCDPISGHTALYWYRQSLGQGLEFLIYFQGNSAPDKSGLPSDRFSAERTGGSVSTLTIQRTQQEDSAVYLCASSSKPESQPQHFGDGTRLSIL.

This clone was observed a single time. The chain couples TRBV27 to TRBJ2-7, with 10 bases that match TRBD2. There are 14 residues in the CDR3. Germline V gene sequence: CDR1 MNHEY, CDR2 SMNVEV (reference sequence). The ends lost 4 bases at V and 3 bases at J; junction bases unmatched: 3. The CDR3 reads CASSSLAGIYEQYF. Written as DNA, the CDR3 is TGTGCCAGCAGTTCACTAGCGGGGATCTACGAGCAGTACTTC.

The chain has TRBV6-5 and TRBJ1-5; no definite D call. Trimming removed 6 bases from V and 1 base from J, with 7 bases in between. CDR3 length: 13 amino acids. Germline CDR1 MNHEY, CDR2 SVGAGI. The CDR3 loop is CASRLDSNQPQHF. In DNA, the CDR3 is TGTGCCAGCAGGTTGGACAGCAATCAGCCCCAGCATTTT.

The chain carries TRBV7-9 and TRBJ2-3; either TRBD1 or TRBD2 may supply D (5 bases each). CDR3 size: 15 residues. Germline CDR1 is SEHNR and CDR2 is FQNEAQ (reference sequence). The germline V and J ends were trimmed by 5 bases and 2 bases, with 14 bases remaining between them. CDR3 residues: CASSPGTSSTDTQYF. CDR3 DNA sequence: TGTGCCAGCAGCCCCGGGACCTCCTCCACAGATACGCAGTATTTT.

The V call is TRBV5-1, the J call TRBJ2-7; 10 nucleotides agree with TRBD2. In germline, CDR1 is SGHRS, CDR2 YFSETQ. This CDR3 contains 16 residues. V was clipped by 3 bases and J by 4 bases; unmatched bases: 10. CDR3 nucleotides: TGCGCCAGCAGCTCGCAATCTAGCGGGAGACGGTACGAGCAGTACTTC. Translating it yields CASSSQSSGRRYEQYF. Based on the CDR3 plus reference TRBV5-1 and TRBJ2-7, the full variable domain is KAGVTQTPRYLIKTRGQQVTLSCSPISGHRSVSWYQQTPGQGLQFLFEYFSETQRNKGNFPGRFSGRQFSNSRSEMNVSTLELGDSALYLCASSSQSSGRRYEQYFGPGTRLTVT.

The chain joins TRBV7-6 to TRBJ2-7, with TRBD1 as a possible D gene (6 bases). Trimming took off 1 base at V and 8 bases at J, with 18 bases between the two ends. Germline CDR1 reads SGHVS; CDR2 reads FNYEAQ. The CDR3 covers 15 residues. The CDR3 loop reads CASSLGGAGDGKQYF. The CDR3 DNA follows: TGTGCCAGCAGCTTAGGGGGAGCAGGGGATGGAAAGCAGTACTTC. The whole variable domain, remainder taken from reference TRBV7-6 and TRBJ2-7, is GAGVSQSPRYKVTKRGQDVALRCDPISGHVSLYWYRQALGQGPEFLTYFNYEAQQDKSGLPNDRFSAERPEGSISTLTIQRTEQRDSAMYRCASSLGGAGDGKQYFGPGTRLTVT.

J is TRBJ2-5 and V is TRBV7-2; TRBD2 matches at 11 bases. Germline V gene data show CDR1 as SGHTA and CDR2 as FQGNSA. Trimming took 5 bases from V and 4 from J; bases not matched to a gene: 9. This CDR3 contains 16 residues. CDR3 nucleotides: TGTGCCAGCAGCCCACAGTTAGCGGGAGGGCGAGAGACCCAGTACTTC. Translating gives CASSPQLAGGRETQYF.

The chain links TRBV19 to TRBJ1-5, with unresolved D. Per germline, CDR1 LNHDA and CDR2 SQIVND (reference sequence). Trimming left V 7 bases short and J 1 base short, with 8 bases between. The CDR3 spans 13 residues. The CDR3 nucleotides read TGTGCCAGTACTCCTAGGAGCAATCAGCCCCAGCATTTT. This encodes CASTPRSNQPQHF.

This chain uses TRBV6-6 with TRBJ1-4; TRBD1 matches at 9 bases. The CDR3 length is 14 residues. The germline V gene has CDR1 MNHNY and CDR2 SVGAGI (reference sequence). The ends lost 6 bases at V and 4 bases at J; junction bases unmatched: 3. CDR3 loop: CASRGGQGNEKLFF. CDR3 in DNA: TGTGCCAGCAGGGGGGGACAGGGTAATGAAAAACTGTTTTTT.

This chain uses TRBV18 with TRBJ1-1; D gene ambiguous. CDR1 and CDR2 from the germline V gene are KGHSH and LQKENI. Trimming cost V 3 bases and J 8 bases, with 10 bases left between them. This CDR3 is 12 amino acids long. The CDR3 spells CASSPRQSEAFF. The DNA of the CDR3 is TGTGCCAGCTCACCTAGGCAAAGCGAAGCTTTCTTT.

V usage is TRBV30 and J usage is TRBJ2-5; the D gene could be TRBD1 or TRBD2 (5 bases each). The CDR3 spans 13 residues. Trimming took off 2 bases at V and 4 bases at J, with 11 bases between the two ends. Looked up from germline, CDR1 is GTSNPN and CDR2 is SVGIG (reference sequence). This CDR3 is CAWSTGGGETQYF. CDR3 nucleotides: TGTGCCTGGAGTACAGGTGGAGGAGAGACCCAGTACTTC.

The chain joins TRBV5-1 to TRBJ2-7; D is perhaps TRBD2 (7 bases). CDR3 size: 16 residues. Germline CDR1 SGHRS, CDR2 YFSETQ. Trimming shortened V by 4 bases and J by 4 bases, and 21 bases separated the two germline ends. CDR3 DNA sequence: TGCGCCAGCAGCCCCCGGCGTGGGGGGGCTCGGTACGAGCAGTACTTC. It codes for CASSPRRGGARYEQYF.

The V gene is TRBV5-1, the J gene TRBJ1-2, with TRBD1 matching 7 bases. Germline V lookup: CDR1 SGHRS, CDR2 YFSETQ. This CDR3 spans 14 amino acids. The junction had 9 bases not matched to a gene; V was cut back by 4 bases and J by 6 bases. Here the CDR3 reads CASSPTTGIDGYTF. Written as DNA, the CDR3 is TGCGCCAGCAGCCCCACGACAGGGATAGATGGCTACACCTTC.